This entry describes one T cell receptor beta chain. Antigen specificity is unknown. The data originate from a study of T cell repertoires and HLA-DP antigens. Looking at the study overall: Average DNA input: approximately 220 ng for CD137+CD4+ sorts, approximately 1,200 ng pre-culture.

This CDR3 contains 15 residues. Germline V gene lookup returns CDR1 LNHDA and CDR2 SQIVND (reference sequence). Deletions cut 11 bases from V and 2 bases from J, with 16 bases between. Clones were sequenced by immunoSEQ multiplex PCR, and TCRdb holds only the in-frame ones, with some missing. The table shows over 100,000 clones, with around 92% occurring only once. Untouched CD4+ T cells were bead-isolated at about 98% purity. The sequenced material came from CD4+ T cells from PBMCs. The sequence came from a woman aged 18-29 years in good health and CMV-seronegative. The genes are TRBV19 and TRBJ2-6, with D tentatively TRBD1 or TRBD2 (5 bases each). The CDR3: CAVGLWGAGANVLTF. Written as DNA, the CDR3 is TGTGCCGTCGGACTGTGGGGCGCTGGGGCCAACGTCCTGACTTTC.